The 11 T cell receptor beta chains listed next were all sequenced from one sample in a study of blood T cell repertoires in COVID-19. Sequenced by immunoSEQ multiplex PCR; TCRdb stores in-frame clones only, minus some. This sample carries tens of thousands of clones, about 82% of them seen once, and the ten largest clones take roughly an eighth. The sequenced sample was peripheral blood. The receptors derive from a human donor in a cohort sampled during active COVID-19.

The J gene is TRBJ1-5, the V gene TRBV24-1, with D uncertain. Trimming stripped 6 bases from V and 4 bases from J, with 12 bases between. The germline V gene has CDR1 KGHDR and CDR2 SFDVKD. CDR3 length equals 14 residues. CDR3 sequence reads: CATSFGSGNQPQHF. For the CDR3, the DNA is TGTGCCACCAGTTTCGGGAGCGGAAATCAGCCCCAGCATTTT.

V is TRBV30 and J is TRBJ2-3; TRBD2 agrees at 12 bases. There are 17 residues in the CDR3. Trimming took 2 bases from V and 4 from J; bases not matched to a gene: 10. CDR1 and CDR2 (germline): GTSNPN, SVGIG (reference sequence). The CDR3 DNA is TGTGCCTGGAGTAGACAAAGGACTAGCGGGATAGCAGATACGCAGTATTTT. Its protein is CAWSRQRTSGIADTQYF. The whole variable domain, remainder taken from reference TRBV30 and TRBJ2-3, is SQTIHQWPATLVQPVGSPLSLECTVEGTSNPNLYWYRQAAGRGLQLLFYSVGIGQISSEVPQNLSASRPQDRQFILSSKKLLLSDSGFYLCAWSRQRTSGIADTQYFGPGTRLTVL.

This clone was counted between two and nine times. The CDR3 sequence: CASSLVSGRVNTGELFF. The CDR3, as DNA: TGTGCCAGCAGCTTAGTGAGCGGTCGAGTAAACACCGGGGAGCTGTTTTTT. This chain connects TRBV7-8 to TRBJ2-2, with D perhaps TRBD2 (5 bases). Germline V gives CDR1 SGHVS, CDR2 FQNEAQ. Trimming took off 1 base at V and 2 bases at J, with 14 bases between the two ends. This CDR3 has 17 amino acids.

This clone appeared once. The CDR3 spells CASSGPHRDRVMRGNTIYF. The CDR3 DNA reads TGTGCCAGCAGTGGCCCCCACCGGGACAGGGTGATGCGTGGAAACACCATATATTTT. V usage is TRBV6-1 and J usage is TRBJ1-3, with TRBD1 matching 9 bases. The V and J ends lost 4 bases and 3 bases, in that order; junction bases with no gene match: 16. The CDR3 runs to 19 residues. Per germline, CDR1 MNHNS and CDR2 SASEGT.

The genes are TRBV10-2 and TRBJ2-4, with D tentatively TRBD2 (6 bases). The CDR3 has 13 residues. Germline V gene lookup returns CDR1 WSHSY and CDR2 SAAADI. V lost 6 bases to trimming and J lost 16 bases, with 22 bases between them. This CDR3 reads CASREPGEEAHYF. For the CDR3, the DNA is TGCGCCAGCAGAGAACCCGGGGAGGAGGCCCATTACTTC.

This chain connects TRBV30 to TRBJ2-5; 10 bases are shared with TRBD1. CDR3 size: 17 residues. The germline CDR1 and CDR2 sequences are GTSNPN and SVGIG (reference sequence). The J segment lost 2 bases and the V segment lost 3 bases, leaving 12 bases of the junction unmatched. The CDR3 bases are TGTGCCTGGAGGAGGGGGGACAGGGGCCGGTTTCAAGAGACCCAGTACTTC. Translated, it gives CAWRRGDRGRFQETQYF.

The chain carries TRBV5-1 and TRBJ2-1; TRBD2 matches 9 bases. Germline loops: CDR1 SGHRS, CDR2 YFSETQ. The CDR3 loop spans 16 amino acids. J was trimmed by 2 bases and V by 0 bases; bases with no gene match: 3. CDR3 region: CASSLGVAGAYNEQFF. Written as DNA, the CDR3 is TGCGCCAGCAGCTTGGGGGTAGCGGGGGCCTACAATGAGCAGTTCTTC.

The rearrangement joins TRBV5-1 to TRBJ2-1; 9 bases are a match to TRBD2. Germline-derived CDR1 and CDR2 are SGHRS and YFSETQ. J gave up 3 bases and V 0 bases, and 1 base lay outside the gene matches. The CDR3 totals 15 residues. The CDR3 DNA reads as TGCGCCAGCAGCTTGGTAGCGGGGGTCTACAATGAGCAGTTCTTC. Translating it yields CASSLVAGVYNEQFF.

The rearrangement uses TRBV24-1 and TRBJ2-7, with 9 positions matching TRBD1. Germline-derived CDR1 and CDR2 are KGHDR and SFDVKD. Trimming at V came to 4 bases and at J to 5 bases, leaving 8 bases not matched to a gene. The CDR3 covers 15 residues. This chain's CDR3 is CATSDPGQGVNEQYF. The CDR3 region has the DNA TGTGCCACCAGTGACCCGGGACAGGGAGTCAACGAGCAGTACTTC.

V gene TRBV6-5 combines with J gene TRBJ1-1; D ambiguous. Germline V gives CDR1 MNHEY, CDR2 SVGAGI. This CDR3 has 15 amino acids. Trimming removed 8 bases at V and 1 base at J, with 17 bases between. In DNA, the CDR3 is TGTGCCAGCTCGAAGGGAGGCAATCGGAACACTGAAGCTTTCTTT. Translating gives CASSKGGNRNTEAFF.

CDR3 in DNA: TGTGCCAGCAGCCAAGGGTCAGTCCCGAACACTGAAGCTTTCTTT. This sequence encodes CASSQGSVPNTEAFF. The chain recombines TRBV4-2 with TRBJ1-1, with no clear D. Germline loops: CDR1 LGHNA, CDR2 YNFKEQ. Deletions cut 1 base from V and 1 base from J, with 10 bases between. This CDR3 region has 15 residues.